The 32 T cell receptor beta chains reported below all come from one sample, sequenced in a study of neurological immune-mediated disorders. Each CDR3 protein is one row after TCRdb ran MiXCR on the 5' RACE reads. The table lists fewer than 25,000 distinct CDR3 sequences, 13% of them singletons. The sequencing input was PBMCs. The source is a woman aged 40 to 50 with HTLV-1-associated myelopathy (HAM/TSP).

This clonotype was observed many times. The chain combines TRBV9 with TRBJ1-5; tentatively, D is TRBD1 (6 bases). This CDR3 region has 15 residues. Per germline, CDR1 SGDLS and CDR2 YYNGEE. The V gene lost 4 bases and the J gene lost 7 bases, with 18 bases spanning the gap. The CDR3 DNA follows: TGTGCCAGCAGCCTAAGCCCGGGGGCAGGGCAGCCCCAGCATTTT. Amino acid sequence: CASSLSPGAGQPQHF.

This sequence joins TRBV12-3 or TRBV12-4 and TRBJ2-2; D is possibly TRBD2 (5 bases). This CDR3 is 13 amino acids long. V was trimmed by 6 bases and J by 7 bases, leaving 12 bases between them. This CDR3 is CASRPGGLGELFF. The CDR3 DNA sequence: TGTGCCAGCAGACCAGGCGGGCTCGGGGAGCTGTTTTTT.

There are many counts of this clonotype. The chain is built from TRBV2 and TRBJ2-6, with D unresolved. The CDR3 spans 18 residues. The V gene's germline CDR1 is SNHLY and CDR2 FYNNEI. V lost 4 bases and J lost 0, with 16 bases in between. CDR3 amino acids: CASSVDGSSHSGANVLTF. The CDR3 coding sequence is TGTGCCAGCAGTGTCGATGGCAGCAGTCACTCTGGGGCCAACGTCCTGACTTTC.

This clonotype was observed many times. CDR3 coding DNA: TGCAGTGCCCCGGTCGGGCAGGTGGCGACGAGCTACACCTTC. Its protein product is CSAPVGQVATSYTF. The chain combines TRBV20-1 with TRBJ1-2; D gene unclear. The CDR3 is 14 residues long. Germline loops: CDR1 DFQATT, CDR2 SNEGSKA (reference sequence). V dropped 6 bases and J dropped 9 bases, with 23 bases sitting between them.

This clonotype was counted ten times or more. The chain uses TRBV11-2 and TRBJ1-1; D possibly corresponds to TRBD1 (6 bases). The CDR3 contains 16 residues. The germline V gene encodes CDR1 SGHAT and CDR2 FQNNGV. V was pared by 1 base and J by 1 base, with 13 bases between. CDR3 sequence: CASSLGAGTRNTEAFF. CDR3 DNA sequence: TGTGCCAGCAGCTTAGGAGCTGGGACAAGGAACACTGAAGCTTTCTTT.

This clonotype was detected ten times or more. The chain joins TRBV5-1 to TRBJ2-5; D tentatively reads TRBD1 or TRBD2 (5 bases each). The CDR3 contains 14 residues. CDR1 and CDR2 (germline): SGHRS, YFSETQ. Between the trimmed V and J ends, which lost 4 bases and 5 bases, there was a span of 15 bases. As DNA, the CDR3 is TGCGCCAGCAGCACCGGGGCTCCCGGGGAGACCCAGTACTTC. It specifies CASSTGAPGETQYF.

In its sample, this clonotype was seen many times. The rearrangement uses TRBV5-8 and TRBJ2-7; D is ambiguous. The CDR3 loop spans 12 amino acids. The germline CDR1 and CDR2 sequences are SGHTS and YDEGEE. V shed 5 bases and J shed 7 bases, with 13 bases lying between them. The CDR3 coding sequence is TGTGCCAGCAGTCAAGACTCTATTGAGCAGTACTTC. Its translation: CASSQDSIEQYF.

This clonotype was seen many times. The gene calls are TRBV7-9 and TRBJ2-7; possible D gene TRBD1, 7 bases. The V end lost 3 bases, the J end lost 2 bases, and 23 bases lay between the germline ends. CDR1 and CDR2 from the germline V gene are SEHNR and FQNEAQ (reference sequence). The CDR3 runs 18 residues. DNA for the CDR3: TGTGCCAGCAGCTTCCACCCCTCTGCGGGACAGAAACCCTACGAGCAGTACTTC. This gives the protein CASSFHPSAGQKPYEQYF.

This clonotype was counted many times. The genes are TRBV20-1 and TRBJ1-3; D is unclear. This CDR3 spans 15 amino acids. Germline V gene sequence: CDR1 DFQATT, CDR2 SNEGSKA (reference sequence). Trimming took off 1 base at V and 0 bases at J, with 10 bases between the two ends. CDR3 nucleotide sequence: TGCAGTGCTAGAGCCCGGGGATACTCTGGAAACACCATATATTTT. It translates to CSARARGYSGNTIYF.

This clonotype was counted ten times or more. This chain uses TRBV7-3 with TRBJ2-5; D is undetermined. Germline V gene data show CDR1 as SGHTA and CDR2 as FQGTGA. The CDR3 is 14 residues long. Trimming took off 2 bases at V and 0 bases at J, with 7 bases between the two ends. The CDR3 protein is CASSLDPNQETQYF. In DNA, the CDR3 is TGTGCCAGCAGCTTAGACCCCAACCAAGAGACCCAGTACTTC.

This clonotype was seen ten or more times. CDR3 DNA: TGTGCCAGCAGCCAAGACAGGGTTCGCGAGCAGTACTTC. Its translation is CASSQDRVREQYF. The chain links TRBV3-1 to TRBJ2-7; possible D gene TRBD1, 5 bases. This CDR3 has 13 amino acids. V lost 0 bases to trimming and J lost 6 bases, with 9 bases between them. Germline CDR1 is LGHDT and CDR2 is YNNKEL (reference sequence).

This clonotype was seen only a few times. V gene TRBV19 combines with J gene TRBJ1-5; weak D call: TRBD1 (5 bases). Germline V lookup: CDR1 LNHDA, CDR2 SQIVND (reference sequence). The ends were cut back, 3 bases at V and 1 base at J, with 16 bases in the middle. The CDR3 contains 17 residues. CDR3 residues: CASSILPGGSSNQPQHF. Written as DNA, the CDR3 is TGTGCCAGTAGTATCCTACCGGGGGGGAGCAGCAATCAGCCCCAGCATTTT.

The gene calls are TRBV5-1 and TRBJ1-1, with D unclear. The CDR3 totals 13 residues. Germline lookup yields CDR1 SGHRS and CDR2 YFSETQ. The V end was cut by 0 bases, the J end by 1 base, with 4 bases between. In nucleotides, the CDR3 is TGCGCCAGCAGCTTGGACCCGAACACTGAAGCTTTCTTT. Translated: CASSLDPNTEAFF.

This clonotype was counted many times. The chain combines TRBV3-1 with TRBJ1-1; D unclear. Trimming removed 3 bases from V and 8 bases from J, with 10 bases in between. Germline-derived CDR1 and CDR2 are LGHDT and YNNKEL (reference sequence). The CDR3 is 12 amino acids. The CDR3 loop is CASSHQGGEAFF. In DNA form, the CDR3 reads TGTGCCAGCAGCCACCAAGGAGGGGAAGCTTTCTTT.

Many counts were recorded for this clonotype. V usage is TRBV20-1 and J usage is TRBJ2-3, with TRBD2 identical over 8 bases. Germline V gives CDR1 DFQATT, CDR2 SNEGSKA (reference sequence). V gave up 3 bases and J gave up 0 bases; unmatched junction bases: 8. CDR3 length: 16 residues. For the CDR3, the DNA is TGCAGTGCTAGGGGGACTGGCGGGGGGAGCACAGATACGCAGTATTTT. Translated: CSARGTGGGSTDTQYF.

This clonotype has at least ten counts. The chain links TRBV5-1 to TRBJ2-7, with D unresolved. This CDR3 spans 14 amino acids. In germline, CDR1 is SGHRS, CDR2 YFSETQ. Trimming shortened V by 0 bases and J by 2 bases, and 9 bases separated the two germline ends. CDR3 DNA sequence: TGCGCCAGCAGCTTGGGGGCCCGAGCCTACGAGCAGTACGTC. As protein: CASSLGARAYEQYV.

In this sample, this clonotype turned up many times. The chain uses TRBV14 and TRBJ1-1; 8 bases map to TRBD1. The CDR3 runs to 16 residues. V was clipped by 3 bases and J by 11 bases; unmatched bases: 17. Germline CDR1 is SGHDN and CDR2 is FVKESK. This chain's CDR3 is CASSHPAGGRGRKAFF. CDR3 coding DNA: TGTGCCAGCAGCCACCCCGCGGGGGGCAGGGGGCGGAAGGCTTTCTTT.

In this sample, this clonotype turned up many times. The rearrangement joins TRBV10-1 to TRBJ2-7, with D unresolved. CDR3 length: 12 residues. CDR1 and CDR2 (germline): WNHNN, SYGVQD (reference sequence). The V end was cut by 10 bases, the J end by 6 bases, with 16 bases between. CDR3 nucleotide sequence: TGCGCCATCGCGAACAGCCGTCCCGAGCAGTACGTC. It yields the protein CAIANSRPEQYV.

This clonotype has at least ten counts. The rearrangement links TRBV7-9 to TRBJ1-4; possibly TRBD1 for D (5 bases). Germline CDR1 reads SEHNR; CDR2 reads FQNEAQ (reference sequence). V lost 0 bases and J 5 bases, leaving 13 bases between the germline ends. This CDR3 is 16 amino acids long. CDR3 in amino acids: CASSLAQGGRNEKLFF. The CDR3 DNA reads TGTGCCAGCAGCTTAGCTCAGGGAGGCCGCAATGAAAAACTGTTTTTT. Combining the CDR3 with reference TRBV7-9 and TRBJ1-4 gives the whole variable domain DTGVSQNPRHKITKRGQNVTFRCDPISEHNRLYWYRQTLGQGPEFLTYFQNEAQLEKSRLLSDRFSAERPKGSFSTLEIQRTEQGDSAMYLCASSLAQGGRNEKLFFGSGTQLSVL.

In its sample, this clonotype was seen many times. The chain employs TRBV5-1 and TRBJ2-2, with D unresolved. Germline V gene lookup returns CDR1 SGHRS and CDR2 YFSETQ. The CDR3 consists of 13 residues. V lost 4 bases to trimming and J lost 4 bases, with 8 bases between them. CDR3 DNA: TGCGCCAGCAGCCCCCGCCGCACCGGGGAGCTGTTTTTT. It specifies CASSPRRTGELFF.

This clonotype has at least ten counts. The chain recombines TRBV20-1 with TRBJ1-6; D is uncertain. Germline CDR1 is DFQATT and CDR2 is SNEGSKA (reference sequence). The CDR3 contains 15 residues. Trimming stripped 3 bases from V and 0 bases from J, with 9 bases between. CDR3 loop: CSARSGSSYNSPLHF. CDR3 nucleotides: TGCAGTGCTAGGTCCGGGAGCTCCTATAATTCACCCCTCCACTTT.

This clonotype has at least ten counts. The CDR3 nucleotides read TGCAGCGGGAACCGCCTAGCGGGGGGCGGATACAATGAGCAGTTCTTC. This sequence encodes CSGNRLAGGGYNEQFF. The chain recombines TRBV29-1 with TRBJ2-1, with 11 positions matching TRBD2. The germline V gene encodes CDR1 SQVTM and CDR2 ANQGSEA. Unmatched junction bases numbered 12, after V lost 7 bases and J lost 4 bases. The CDR3 totals 16 residues.

This clonotype was seen at least ten times. J is TRBJ1-1 and V is TRBV20-1; 7 nucleotides agree with TRBD1. The length of the CDR3 is 13 residues. The V gene end was trimmed by 6 bases and the J gene end by 1 base; junction bases not matched to a gene: 5. CDR1 is DFQATT and CDR2 is SNEGSKA in the germline V gene (reference sequence). This CDR3 is CSASTGRNTEAFF. CDR3 nucleotides: TGCAGTGCCTCGACAGGGCGGAACACTGAAGCTTTCTTT.

In its sample, this clonotype was seen many times. The chain links TRBV5-1 to TRBJ2-1; tentative D call: TRBD2 (6 bases). The germline V gene has CDR1 SGHRS and CDR2 YFSETQ. The CDR3 runs to 18 residues. Deletions cut 0 bases from V and 4 bases from J, with 20 bases between. CDR3 in amino acids: CASSLGQTPRSGYNEQFF. DNA for the CDR3: TGCGCCAGCAGCTTGGGTCAGACTCCAAGGAGCGGGTACAATGAGCAGTTCTTC.

In the case of this clonotype: The junction departs from the called germline gene at one end, perhaps through a read error. The chain uses TRBV5-1 and TRBJ1-2; D call uncertain. This CDR3 has 14 residues. Per germline, CDR1 SGHRS and CDR2 YFSETQ. CDR3 in DNA: TGCGCCAGCAGCTTGGACTCACCAAACTATGACTACACCTTC. Its translation: CASSLDSPNYDYTF. Together with reference TRBV5-1 and TRBJ1-2, the CDR3 gives the full variable domain: KAGVTQTPRYLIKTRGQQVTLSCSPISGHRSVSWYQQTPGQGLQFLFEYFSETQRNKGNFPGRFSGRQFSNSRSEMNVSTLELGDSALYLCASSLDSPNYDYTFGSGTRLTVV.

This clonotype was counted at least ten times. This chain uses TRBV24-1 with TRBJ2-2; D ambiguous. Germline CDR1 reads KGHDR; CDR2 reads SFDVKD. The CDR3 is 15 residues long. V lost 0 bases, J lost 4 bases, and 8 bases lay in between. The chain's CDR3 is CATSDLRATTGELFF. As DNA, the CDR3 is TGTGCCACCAGTGATTTGCGTGCTACCACCGGGGAGCTGTTTTTT.

This clonotype showed up many times. This sequence joins TRBV5-4 and TRBJ1-4; D ambiguous. There are 14 residues in the CDR3. Germline CDR1 and CDR2: SGHNT and YYREEE (reference sequence). Deletions cut 1 base from V and 4 bases from J, with 8 bases between. The CDR3 nucleotides are TGTGCCAGCAGCTTGCGGGCGAATAATGAAAAACTGTTTTTT. Encoded protein: CASSLRANNEKLFF.

This clonotype was recorded many times. V gene TRBV12-3 or TRBV12-4 combines with J gene TRBJ1-2, with D possibly TRBD1 on 5 matching bases. This CDR3 has 15 amino acids. Trimming took 8 bases from V and 4 from J, leaving 20 bases between them. The CDR3 nucleotides are TGTGCCAGCGCATTTGAACCCGGGGGACCCTATGGCTACACCTTC. Translated, it gives CASAFEPGGPYGYTF.

This clonotype was detected ten times or more. V usage is TRBV2 and J usage is TRBJ2-1; TRBD1 agrees at 8 bases. This CDR3 is 14 amino acids long. Germline V lookup: CDR1 SNHLY, CDR2 FYNNEI. J was trimmed by 6 bases and V by 4 bases; bases with no gene match: 5. The CDR3 DNA is TGTGCCAGCAGTGGCTCTACAGGGGGCAATGAGCAGTTCTTC. Translating it yields CASSGSTGGNEQFF.

The table lists this clonotype with many counts. This chain uses TRBV6-4 with TRBJ2-3, with 8 bases lining up with TRBD2. This CDR3 has 16 residues. Looked up from germline, CDR1 is MRHNA and CDR2 is SNTAGT. Unmatched junction bases numbered 6, after V lost 0 bases and J lost 4 bases. The CDR3 DNA reads as TGTGCCAGCAGTGACTCGTCGGGGGGGCTCCCAGATACGCAGTATTTT. This sequence encodes CASSDSSGGLPDTQYF.

At least ten counts were recorded for this clonotype. The V gene is TRBV11-2, the J gene TRBJ2-7, with 12 bases that match TRBD2. Germline V gives CDR1 SGHAT, CDR2 FQNNGV. J was trimmed by 3 bases and V by 5 bases; bases with no gene match: 5. The CDR3 runs to 15 residues. For the CDR3, the DNA is TGTGCCAGCAGCCGAGGACTAGCGGGGTACTACGAGCAGTACTTC. Encoded protein: CASSRGLAGYYEQYF.

This clonotype appeared many times. The V gene is TRBV15, the J gene TRBJ2-2; D is uncertain. The CDR3 sequence is 13 residues long. V lost 5 bases and J lost 4, with 8 bases in between. Germline lookup yields CDR1 LNHNV and CDR2 YYDKDF (reference sequence). The CDR3 DNA reads TGTGCCACCAGCCCCGAGTCCACCGGGGAGCTGTTTTTT. This codes for CATSPESTGELFF.